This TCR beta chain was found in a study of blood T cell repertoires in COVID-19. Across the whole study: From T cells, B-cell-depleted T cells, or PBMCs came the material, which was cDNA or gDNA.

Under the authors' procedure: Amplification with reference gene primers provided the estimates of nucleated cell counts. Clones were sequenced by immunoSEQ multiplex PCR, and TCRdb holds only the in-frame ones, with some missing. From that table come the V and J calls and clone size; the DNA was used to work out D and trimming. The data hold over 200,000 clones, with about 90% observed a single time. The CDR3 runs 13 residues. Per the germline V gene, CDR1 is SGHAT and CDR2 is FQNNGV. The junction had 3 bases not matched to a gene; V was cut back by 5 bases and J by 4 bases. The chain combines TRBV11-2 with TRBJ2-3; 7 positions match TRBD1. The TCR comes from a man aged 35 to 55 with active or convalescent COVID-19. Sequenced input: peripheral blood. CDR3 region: CASSRDRADTQYF. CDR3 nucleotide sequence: TGTGCCAGCAGCCGCGACAGGGCAGATACGCAGTATTTT.